This TCR beta chain was recovered during a study of blood T cell repertoires in COVID-19. Study in general: Italy, Spain and the United States were the sources of the convalescent and acute COVID-19 samples.

Trimming shortened V by 1 base and J by 4 bases, and 7 bases separated the two germline ends. There are 13 residues in the CDR3. In germline, CDR1 is GTSNPN, CDR2 SVGIG (reference sequence). The table came from immunoSEQ multiplex PCR; TCRdb's copy has only in-frame clones and leaves some out. This table holds some 130,000 clones, about 86% found once. Sequenced material: peripheral blood. The clonotype comes from a woman between 50 and 59 years old with acute or convalescent COVID-19. This sequence joins TRBV30 and TRBJ1-4, with D maybe TRBD1 (5 bases). The DNA for the CDR3 is TGTGCCTGGAGTGACAGGAGTAATGAAAAACTGTTTTTT. Protein product: CAWSDRSNEKLFF.